This T cell receptor (beta chain) derives from a study of cytomegalovirus exposure and HLA in healthy donors. Study-wide points: Subsequent analysis of the approximately 110 validation repertoires found a tendency for first-cohort TCR clusters to co-occur.

Trimming stripped 5 bases from V and 7 bases from J, with 19 bases between. Looked up from germline, CDR1 is SGHNT and CDR2 is YYREEE (reference sequence). The CDR3 sequence is 15 residues long. Some clones are missing from TCRdb's copy, which holds only in-frame ones; the method was immunoSEQ multiplex PCR. There are 150,000 or so clones in the sample; 89% occur only once, and about 9.9% lies in the top ten. On this clone itself: The antigen remains undetermined.

This receptor was obtained from a woman aged 18-35 years in good health and CMV-seropositive. Sequenced: PBMCs. This chain connects TRBV5-4 to TRBJ2-1; D may be TRBD2 (7 bases). The CDR3 sequence: CASSKTGGRGNEQFF. The CDR3 region has the DNA TGTGCCAGCAGTAAAACGGGGGGCCGGGGGAATGAGCAGTTCTTC.